In this sample, the clone carrying this TCR beta chain turned up many times. The antigen is undetermined. This record belongs to a study of T-cell memory formation after mild COVID-19. Study information: TCR clusters largely stayed donor specific.

TCR alpha and TCR beta cDNA libraries carrying sample barcodes and UMIs came from 5'RACE with constant-segment primers. A single record per CDR3 protein comes from TCRdb applying MiXCR to the 5' RACE reads. The sample carries about 430,000 distinct CDR3 sequences, 20% to 25% recorded once. Study-wide findings and caveats: Some responding clones appeared in pre-infection memory, suggesting cross-reactive memory joined. The main location of contracting CD4+ clones was CM and EM, and that of contracting CD8+ clones was EMRA.

The receptor was derived from an adult woman who had mild COVID-19 (a few samples of this study predate the infection). Cell type and time point are not known. The sequenced sample consisted of PBMCs or a T cell subset sorted from them (not recorded which).

Here the CDR3 reads CASSPRFVEQYF. For the CDR3, the DNA is TGTGCCAGCAGCCCTAGATTCGTCGAGCAGTACTTC. J is TRBJ2-7 and V is TRBV7-9; D unresolved. The ends were cut back, 5 bases at V and 6 bases at J, with 11 bases in the middle. Per germline, CDR1 SEHNR and CDR2 FQNEAQ (reference sequence). CDR3 length equals 12 residues.